The 11 T cell receptor beta chains reported below all come from one sample, sequenced in a study of shared clonotypes between healthy human individuals. Libraries were prepared by immunoSEQ multiplex PCR; TCRdb keeps only in-frame clonotypes and omits some of them. The sample consists of 450,000 to 550,000 clones, about four fifths of them appearing once. Sequencing was performed on PBMCs. Receptors originate from a woman in her thirties or forties in good health. Some clones in this sample may be carry-over from other donors' samples.

The chain uses TRBV5-4 and TRBJ2-2; 9 bases are a match to TRBD1. V lost 1 base to trimming and J lost 3 bases; unmatched junction nucleotides: 4. This CDR3 is built from 16 residues. CDR1 is SGHNT and CDR2 is YYREEE in the germline V gene (reference sequence). CDR3 in amino acids: CASSLKQGAYTGELFF. CDR3 DNA sequence: TGTGCCAGCAGCTTGAAACAGGGGGCATACACCGGGGAGCTGTTTTTT.

The gene calls are TRBV10-1 and TRBJ2-2, with D perhaps matching TRBD2 (6 bases). Trimming cost V 4 bases and J 5 bases, with 11 bases left between them. Germline CDR1 is WNHNN and CDR2 is SYGVQD (reference sequence). The CDR3 contains 14 residues. CDR3 DNA: TGCGCCAGCAGTGGGCTAGGGAGGACCGGGGAGCTGTTTTTT. Its translation: CASSGLGRTGELFF.

The chain has TRBV10-3 and TRBJ2-2, with 14 bases fitting TRBD2. Germline lookup yields CDR1 ENHRY and CDR2 SYGVKD. The CDR3 is made up of 18 amino acids. Trimming at V came to 4 bases and at J to 0 bases, leaving 4 bases not matched to a gene. The CDR3 region is CAISAGLAGGPNTGELFF. DNA of the CDR3: TGTGCCATCAGTGCCGGACTAGCGGGAGGACCGAACACCGGGGAGCTGTTTTTT.

Comments on this clone: One end of the junction fails to match germline, which may point to a read error. J is TRBJ1-2 and V is TRBV28; TRBD1 might be the D (6 bases). CDR1 MDHEN and CDR2 SYDVKM come from the germline V gene. The CDR3 sequence is 11 residues long. The CDR3 nucleotides read TGTGCCAGCAGTTTTAGGCAGGGACACTTCTTC. Protein product: CASSFRQGHFF.

This clone has only one observation. This chain uses TRBV14 with TRBJ2-7; 7 bases align to TRBD1. CDR1 SGHDN and CDR2 FVKESK come from the germline V gene. CDR3 size: 13 residues. The junction had 5 bases not matched to a gene; V was cut back by 3 bases and J by 6 bases. The CDR3 reads CASSQNRGREQYF. The CDR3 bases are TGTGCCAGCAGCCAGAACAGGGGTCGCGAGCAGTACTTC.

The chain couples TRBV5-1 to TRBJ2-2, with D hard to call. This CDR3 region has 16 residues. V was shortened by 0 bases and J by 2 bases, with 11 bases between the two germline ends. Germline V lookup: CDR1 SGHRS, CDR2 YFSETQ. CDR3 sequence: CASSLGLSTNTGELFF. The CDR3 bases are TGCGCCAGCAGCTTGGGGCTATCAACTAACACCGGGGAGCTGTTTTTT.

The chain recombines TRBV7-9 with TRBJ1-1; D gene ambiguous. Germline V gene data show CDR1 as SEHNR and CDR2 as FQNEAQ (reference sequence). V gave up 3 bases and J gave up 5 bases, with 13 bases separating them. The CDR3 consists of 14 residues. The CDR3 coding sequence is TGTGCCAGCAGCTTTGCCAGAACAACAACTGAAGCTTTCTTT. It translates to CASSFARTTTEAFF.

J is TRBJ2-4 and V is TRBV7-2; 8 bases agree with TRBD1. Per germline, CDR1 SGHTA and CDR2 FQGNSA. This CDR3 comprises 15 residues. V shed 5 bases and J 7 bases; nucleotides not matched to a gene: 10. CDR3 region: CASSQEDRGNNIQYF. CDR3 sequence (DNA): TGTGCCAGCAGCCAGGAAGACAGGGGAAATAACATTCAGTACTTC.

Here the CDR3 reads CASSMGEFSNQPQHF. In DNA form, the CDR3 reads TGTGCCAGTAGTATGGGGGAATTTAGCAATCAGCCCCAGCATTTT. The chain couples TRBV19 to TRBJ1-5; possible D gene TRBD1, 5 bases. This CDR3 region has 15 residues. Germline V CDR1 and CDR2: LNHDA, SQIVND (reference sequence). V was pared by 3 bases and J by 0 bases, with 9 bases between.

On this clone: Other DNA sequences of this sample code for an identical CDR3. V gene TRBV5-1 combines with J gene TRBJ2-5; 8 nucleotides align to TRBD1. The CDR3 covers 14 residues. The ends lost 4 bases at V and 1 base at J; junction bases unmatched: 3. Germline V gene sequence: CDR1 SGHRS, CDR2 YFSETQ. The DNA for the CDR3 is TGCGCCAGCAGCCTCGGACAGGGCCAAGAGACCCAGTACTTC. It codes for CASSLGQGQETQYF.

The gene calls are TRBV18 and TRBJ1-1, with D maybe TRBD1 (6 bases). Trimming cost V 0 bases and J 12 bases, with 11 bases left between them. Germline CDR1 reads KGHSH; CDR2 reads LQKENI. This CDR3 is 12 amino acids long. CDR3 sequence (DNA): TGTGCCAGCTCACCACCTCAGGGGAAAACTTTCTTT. Amino acids: CASSPPQGKTFF. Based on the CDR3 plus reference TRBV18 and TRBJ1-1, the full variable domain is NAGVMQNPRHLVRRRGQEARLRCSPMKGHSHVYWYRQLPEEGLKFMVYLQKENIIDESGMPKERFSAEFPKEGPSILRIQQVVRGDSAAYFCASSPPQGKTFFGQGTRLTVV.